This T cell receptor beta chain stems from a study of cytomegalovirus exposure and HLA in healthy donors. General study points: The study recorded over 150 TCR beta chains that were cytomegalovirus-associated. TCR beta chains associated with HLA were, in a later analysis, more clonally expanded than equally common others. Earlier analysis found most TCR beta V segments productive about 87% or about 30% of the time.

The length of the CDR3 is 16 residues. V was pared by 0 bases and J by 6 bases, with 15 bases between. Looked up from germline, CDR1 is SEHNR and CDR2 is FQNEAQ (reference sequence). About this clone: Its target is not known.

Vbeta (60) and Jbeta (13) primers were used in the PCR. The method was immunoSEQ multiplex PCR; TCRdb's version includes in-frame clones alone and lacks a portion of them. The table shows fewer than 100,000 clones, with approximately 75% occurring only once. Among the donors, all were healthy bone marrow donors. The J gene is TRBJ1-5, the V gene TRBV7-9; perhaps TRBD1 as D (5 bases). Sequencing was performed on PBMCs. This clonotype originated in a woman in her thirties or forties in good health and CMV-seronegative. The DNA of the CDR3 is TGTGCCAGCAGCTTAGCAGGGGCGGGGGAAATTCAGCCCCAGCATTTT. This encodes CASSLAGAGEIQPQHF.